Listed here is a single T cell receptor (beta chain). Between the trimmed V and J ends, which lost 4 bases and 1 base, there was a span of 7 bases. CDR3 length: 13 amino acids. Germline V gives CDR1 LNHDA, CDR2 SQIVND (reference sequence). This entry belongs to a study of blood T cell repertoires in COVID-19. Background on the study: PBMCs, B-cell-depleted T cells, or T cells provided the cDNA or gDNA that made up the material.

The age range of participants was about 18 to 100 years, with residence in fewer than 25 US areas. Participant-given clinical history determined each cohort assignment. Donors in Cohort 3 who had recovered were those with two negative PCRs, healthcare professional clearance, or resolution of their symptoms. This table comes from immunoSEQ multiplex PCR, and its TCRdb copy is limited to in-frame clones, with some not included. The repertoire holds 400,000 or so clones, with around 89% as singletons. The chain has TRBV19 and TRBJ2-5; weak D call: TRBD1 (6 bases). Sequenced: PBMCs or T cells enriched from blood (not recorded which). This TCR was recovered from a man aged 25 to 40 who had recovered from COVID-19. CDR3: CASSTDSQETQYF. The CDR3 bases are TGTGCCAGTAGTACGGACAGCCAAGAGACCCAGTACTTC.